A single sample is the source of the 11 T cell receptor beta chains below, sequenced in a study of OX40 agonist ivuxolimab in advanced cancers. Profiled with immunoSEQ multiplex PCR; TCRdb holds only in-frame clones, not every one. This sample has several thousand clones, with more than 70% found just once. The sample consisted of CD4+ or CD8+ T cells sorted from blood, taken in a trial of the OX40 agonist ivuxolimab. These receptors were obtained from an adult with an advanced solid tumor such as melanoma, head and neck, liver or kidney cancer.

The chain carries TRBV29-1 and TRBJ1-2; D is ambiguous. Germline V gene sequence: CDR1 SQVTM, CDR2 ANQGSEA. The CDR3 is 13 residues long. Trimming took 8 bases from V and 2 from J, leaving 15 bases between them. CDR3 residues: CSIRTATNYGYTF. Here the CDR3 DNA reads TGCAGCATTAGGACGGCCACCAACTATGGCTACACCTTC.

The V and J genes are TRBV7-9 and TRBJ2-7, with 8 bases identical to TRBD1. The CDR3 totals 16 residues. The J segment lost 1 base and the V segment lost 5 bases, leaving 10 bases of the junction unmatched. CDR1 is SEHNR and CDR2 is FQNEAQ in the germline V gene (reference sequence). CDR3 bases: TGTGCCAGCAGCCGGCGTTTAGGGACAGGATCCTACGAGCAGTACTTC. This sequence encodes CASSRRLGTGSYEQYF. Variable domain in full (rest from reference TRBV7-9 and TRBJ2-7): DTGVSQNPRHKITKRGQNVTFRCDPISEHNRLYWYRQTLGQGPEFLTYFQNEAQLEKSRLLSDRFSAERPKGSFSTLEIQRTEQGDSAMYLCASSRRLGTGSYEQYFGPGTRLTVT.

By its share, this clone is medium-sized. The rearrangement links TRBV2 to TRBJ1-1, with D unclear. Germline V CDR1 and CDR2: SNHLY, FYNNEI. The CDR3 extends over 13 amino acids. Trimming cost V 10 bases and J 6 bases, with 18 bases left between them. This chain's CDR3 is CATHPGSSPEAFF. For the CDR3, the DNA is TGTGCCACCCACCCTGGGTCCAGCCCTGAAGCTTTCTTT.

The chain is built from TRBV27 and TRBJ1-4, with D possibly TRBD1 on 5 matching bases. The CDR3 loop spans 15 amino acids. CDR1 is MNHEY, CDR2 SMNVEV, per germline (reference sequence). With 6 bases removed from V and 8 bases from J, the gap between germline ends came to 19 bases. CDR3 sequence reads: CASRSGTRAQEKLFF. The DNA for the CDR3 is TGTGCCAGCAGGTCCGGGACCCGGGCGCAGGAAAAACTGTTTTTT.

The chain carries TRBV13 and TRBJ2-7, with TRBD2 matching over 10 bases. Trimming took 5 bases from V and 0 from J; bases not matched to a gene: 4. In germline, CDR1 is PRHDT, CDR2 FYEKMQ (reference sequence). The CDR3 has 15 residues. The CDR3 spells CASSQTSGPSYEQYF. The CDR3 nucleotides read TGTGCCAGCAGCCAGACTAGCGGGCCCTCCTACGAGCAGTACTTC.

This clone came up once. The chain combines TRBV5-1 with TRBJ1-1; the D gene is possibly TRBD1 (5 bases). Deletions cut 2 bases from V and 7 bases from J, with 12 bases between. The CDR3 runs 13 residues. Germline V gives CDR1 SGHRS, CDR2 YFSETQ. The CDR3 is CASSLSGQHEAFF. The DNA of the CDR3 is TGCGCCAGCAGCTTATCCGGACAACATGAAGCTTTCTTT.

V and J are TRBV5-6 and TRBJ1-3; possibly TRBD1 for D (5 bases). Trimming shortened V by 4 bases and J by 2 bases, and 16 bases separated the two germline ends. This CDR3 contains 16 residues. CDR1 and CDR2 from the germline V gene are SGHDT and YYEEEE. The CDR3 spells CASSEGIGGAGNTIYF. The CDR3 nucleotides read TGTGCCAGCAGCGAGGGGATCGGGGGAGCTGGAAACACCATATATTTT.

In this sample, this clone turned up a few times. V gene TRBV28 combines with J gene TRBJ2-7; D uncertain. V was cut by 6 bases and J by 2 bases, with 11 bases left in between. CDR1 is MDHEN, CDR2 SYDVKM, per germline. CDR3 size: 13 residues. The CDR3 DNA is TGTGCCAGCAGCGGGCTCCTCACCTACGAGCAGTACTTC. It encodes CASSGLLTYEQYF.

V is TRBV5-5 and J is TRBJ2-7; D remains ambiguous. Trimming stripped 1 base from V and 6 bases from J, with 5 bases between. This CDR3 spans 11 amino acids. Germline CDR1 and CDR2: SGHKS and YYEKEE (reference sequence). The CDR3 bases are TGTGCCAGCAGCTTGTGGTCCGAGCAGTACTTC. The encoded protein is CASSLWSEQYF. Full variable domain (missing parts from reference TRBV5-5 and TRBJ2-7): DAGVTQSPTHLIKTRGQQVTLRCSPISGHKSVSWYQQVLGQGPQFIFQYYEKEERGRGNFPDRFSARQFPNYSSELNVNALLLGDSALYLCASSLWSEQYFGPGTRLTVT.

CDR3 DNA: TGTGCCAGCAGTTGGGCGGGGGGCGACTCCTACGAGCAGTACTTC. It is translated as CASSWAGGDSYEQYF. The chain is built from TRBV27 and TRBJ2-7, with 8 bases lining up with TRBD2. Germline lookup yields CDR1 MNHEY and CDR2 SMNVEV (reference sequence). V shed 4 bases, J shed 0 bases, and the junction held 5 bases outside the gene matches. This CDR3 is 15 amino acids long.

This chain links TRBV6-6 with TRBJ2-1, with D perhaps assigned TRBD1 or TRBD2 (5 bases each). This CDR3 comprises 12 residues. Germline values: CDR1 MNHNY, CDR2 SVGAGI (reference sequence). V lost 10 bases to trimming and J lost 6 bases, with 13 bases between them. The CDR3 DNA reads as TGTGCCACCCTCAGTGGGGGCAATGAGCAGTTCTTC. Translation gives CATLSGGNEQFF.